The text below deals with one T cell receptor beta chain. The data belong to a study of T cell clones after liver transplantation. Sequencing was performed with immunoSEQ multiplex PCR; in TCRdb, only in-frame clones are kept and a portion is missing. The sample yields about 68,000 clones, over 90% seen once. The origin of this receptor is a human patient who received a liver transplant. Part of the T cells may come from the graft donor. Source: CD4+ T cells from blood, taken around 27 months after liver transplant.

CDR3 nucleotides: TGTGCCAGCAAACCGGCCATTACCGATGAAAAACTGTTTTTT. Protein sequence: CASKPAITDEKLFF. The V gene is TRBV6-4, the J gene TRBJ1-4, with D hard to call. V was shortened by 7 bases and J by 6 bases, with 15 bases between the two germline ends. Germline CDR1 is MRHNA and CDR2 is SNTAGT. This CDR3 spans 14 amino acids.